The TCR beta chain under discussion was sequenced for a study of blood T cell repertoires in COVID-19. Across the whole study: The analysed material was cDNA or gDNA that came from T cells, B-cell-depleted T cells, or PBMCs.

The CDR3 has 18 residues. The germline V gene encodes CDR1 SEHNR and CDR2 FQNEAQ (reference sequence). Trimming shortened V by 3 bases and J by 0 bases, and 18 bases separated the two germline ends. Methods used by the authors: Estimation of nucleated cell counts relied on the amplification of reference gene primers. Profiling relied on immunoSEQ multiplex PCR, and the TCRdb table lists in-frame clones only, not all of them. Clonal size and the V and J genes are those of that table, whereas D and trimming came from the DNA. Here the sample spans 150,000 to 180,000 clones, around 85% being singletons.

The origin of this receptor is a woman in her sixties or seventies with acute or convalescent COVID-19. The chain employs TRBV7-9 and TRBJ2-4; the D is unclear. Specimen: peripheral blood. This CDR3 reads CASSFYPSPRLAKNIQYF. The CDR3 DNA follows: TGTGCCAGCAGCTTCTATCCGTCGCCTCGACTAGCCAAAAACATTCAGTACTTC.